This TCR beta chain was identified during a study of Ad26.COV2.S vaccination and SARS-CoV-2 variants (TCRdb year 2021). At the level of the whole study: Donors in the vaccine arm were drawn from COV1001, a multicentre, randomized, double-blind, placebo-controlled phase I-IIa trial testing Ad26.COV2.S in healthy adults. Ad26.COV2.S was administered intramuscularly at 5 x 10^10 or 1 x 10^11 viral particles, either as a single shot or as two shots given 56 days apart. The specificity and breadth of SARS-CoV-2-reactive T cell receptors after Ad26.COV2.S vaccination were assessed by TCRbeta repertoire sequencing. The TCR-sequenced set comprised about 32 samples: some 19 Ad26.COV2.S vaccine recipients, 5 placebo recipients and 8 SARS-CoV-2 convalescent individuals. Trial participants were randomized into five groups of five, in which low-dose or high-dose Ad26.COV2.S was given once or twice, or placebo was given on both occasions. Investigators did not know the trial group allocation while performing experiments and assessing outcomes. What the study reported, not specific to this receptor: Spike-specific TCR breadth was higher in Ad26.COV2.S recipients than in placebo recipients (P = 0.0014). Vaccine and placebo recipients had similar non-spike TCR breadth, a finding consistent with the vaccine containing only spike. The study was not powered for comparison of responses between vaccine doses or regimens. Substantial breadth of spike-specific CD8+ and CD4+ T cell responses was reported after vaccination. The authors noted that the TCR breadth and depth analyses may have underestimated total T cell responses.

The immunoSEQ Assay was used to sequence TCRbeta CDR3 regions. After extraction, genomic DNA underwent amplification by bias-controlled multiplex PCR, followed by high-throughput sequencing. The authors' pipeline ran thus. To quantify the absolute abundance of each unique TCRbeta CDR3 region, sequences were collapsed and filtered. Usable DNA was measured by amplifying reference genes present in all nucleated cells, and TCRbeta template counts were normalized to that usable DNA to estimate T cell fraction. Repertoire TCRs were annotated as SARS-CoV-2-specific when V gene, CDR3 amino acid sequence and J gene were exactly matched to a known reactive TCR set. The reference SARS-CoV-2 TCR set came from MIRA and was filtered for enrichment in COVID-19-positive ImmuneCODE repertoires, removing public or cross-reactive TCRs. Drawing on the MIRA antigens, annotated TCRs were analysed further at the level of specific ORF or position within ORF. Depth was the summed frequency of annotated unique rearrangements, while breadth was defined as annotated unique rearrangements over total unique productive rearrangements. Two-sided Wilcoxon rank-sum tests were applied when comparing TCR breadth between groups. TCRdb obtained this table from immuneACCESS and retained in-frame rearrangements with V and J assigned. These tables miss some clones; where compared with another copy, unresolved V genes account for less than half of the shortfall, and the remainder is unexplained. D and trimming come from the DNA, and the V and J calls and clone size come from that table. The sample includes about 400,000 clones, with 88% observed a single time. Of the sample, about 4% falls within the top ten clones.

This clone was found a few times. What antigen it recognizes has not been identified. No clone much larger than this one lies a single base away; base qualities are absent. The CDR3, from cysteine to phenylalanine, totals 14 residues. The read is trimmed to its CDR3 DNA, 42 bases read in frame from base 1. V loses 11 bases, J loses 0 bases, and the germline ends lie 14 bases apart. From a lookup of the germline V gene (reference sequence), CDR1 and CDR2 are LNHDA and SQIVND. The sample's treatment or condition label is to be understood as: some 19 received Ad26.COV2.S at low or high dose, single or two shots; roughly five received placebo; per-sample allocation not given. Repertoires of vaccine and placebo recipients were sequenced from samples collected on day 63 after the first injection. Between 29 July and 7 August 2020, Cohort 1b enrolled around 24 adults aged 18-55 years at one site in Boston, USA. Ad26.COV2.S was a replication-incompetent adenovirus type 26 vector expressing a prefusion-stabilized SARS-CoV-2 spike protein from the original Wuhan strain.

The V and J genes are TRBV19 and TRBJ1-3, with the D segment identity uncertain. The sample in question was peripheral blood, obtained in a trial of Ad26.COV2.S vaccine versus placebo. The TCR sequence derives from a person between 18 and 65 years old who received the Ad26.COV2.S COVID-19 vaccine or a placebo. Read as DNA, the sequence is TGTGCCGCTACGACCTCTAACTCTGGAAACACCATATATTTT. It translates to CAATTSNSGNTIYF.